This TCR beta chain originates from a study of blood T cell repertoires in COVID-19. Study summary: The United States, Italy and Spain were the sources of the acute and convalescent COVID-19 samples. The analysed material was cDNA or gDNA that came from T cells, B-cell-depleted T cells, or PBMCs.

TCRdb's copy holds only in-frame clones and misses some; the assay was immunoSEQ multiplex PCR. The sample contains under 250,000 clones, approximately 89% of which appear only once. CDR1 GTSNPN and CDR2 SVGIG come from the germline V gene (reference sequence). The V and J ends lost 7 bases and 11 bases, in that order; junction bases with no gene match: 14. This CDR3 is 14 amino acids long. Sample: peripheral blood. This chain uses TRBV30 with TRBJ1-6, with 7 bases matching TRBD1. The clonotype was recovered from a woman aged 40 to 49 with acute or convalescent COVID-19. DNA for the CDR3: TGTGCCTTCCTACCCCCGGGACAGCGTCCACCCCTCCACTTT. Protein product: CAFLPPGQRPPLHF.